Each of the 14 T cell receptor beta chains below was sequenced from the same sample in a study of T cells in localized non-small cell lung cancer. Profiled with immunoSEQ multiplex PCR; TCRdb holds only in-frame clones, not every one. The sample yields roughly 7,300 clones, about 92% seen once. The sample in question was peripheral blood mononuclear cells, obtained before any cancer treatment. These receptors were collected from a male donor aged 60 or over with stage II lung adenocarcinoma.

The V gene is TRBV5-1, the J gene TRBJ2-3; no reliable D call. The CDR3 contains 13 residues. V shed 2 bases and J shed 2 bases, with 6 bases lying between them. From germline, CDR1 is SGHRS and CDR2 YFSETQ. CDR3 bases: TGCGCCAGCAGCTTTGTTCCCACAGATACGCAGTATTTT. This translates into CASSFVPTDTQYF.

The genes are TRBV5-4 and TRBJ2-1; D could derive from TRBD1 or TRBD2 (6 bases each). Germline assignment: CDR1 SGHNT and CDR2 YYREEE (reference sequence). V was pared by 2 bases and J by 6 bases, with 15 bases between. CDR3 length: 15 residues. The CDR3 nucleotides read TGTGCCAGCAGCTTAGGGGGGCCCGGCCCCAATGAGCAGTTCTTC. The encoded protein is CASSLGGPGPNEQFF.

The chain joins TRBV2 to TRBJ2-3; tentatively, D is TRBD2 (6 bases). The length of the CDR3 is 14 residues. V was shortened by 5 bases and J by 5 bases, with 14 bases between the two germline ends. Germline CDR1 SNHLY, CDR2 FYNNEI. The DNA for the CDR3 is TGTGCCAGCAGTAGGGACTCCCCCGGAGATACGCAGTATTTT. Protein product: CASSRDSPGDTQYF.

The chain couples TRBV29-1 to TRBJ1-4; unclear D gene. Germline V gene sequence: CDR1 SQVTM, CDR2 ANQGSEA. V was cut by 6 bases and J by 2 bases, with 7 bases left in between. This CDR3 is 12 amino acids long. CDR3 in amino acids: CSVGGTNEKLFF. CDR3 nucleotide sequence: TGCAGCGTGGGAGGGACTAATGAAAAACTGTTTTTT.

This clone has only a few counts. J is TRBJ1-6 and V is TRBV27; D is perhaps TRBD1 (5 bases). CDR1 is MNHEY and CDR2 is SMNVEV in the germline V gene (reference sequence). The CDR3 totals 15 residues. V was cut by 6 bases and J by 6 bases, with 15 bases left in between. The CDR3 DNA sequence: TGTGCCAGCAGCTCCCCCCAGGGACGTAATTCACCCCTCCACTTT. Translated, it gives CASSSPQGRNSPLHF.

The rearrangement joins TRBV7-2 to TRBJ1-2, with D uncertain. Germline CDR1 reads SGHTA; CDR2 reads FQGNSA. This CDR3 is 14 amino acids long. Between the trimmed V and J ends, which lost 3 bases and 4 bases, there was a span of 12 bases. In nucleotides, the CDR3 is TGTGCCAGCAGCTTGGTGAGGGCGGGCTATGGCTACACCTTC. Its translation is CASSLVRAGYGYTF.

The V gene is TRBV10-1, the J gene TRBJ2-5; D unresolved. The CDR3 has 14 residues. Germline CDR1 and CDR2: WNHNN and SYGVQD (reference sequence). V lost 2 bases and J 4 bases, leaving 11 bases between the germline ends. CDR3 DNA: TGCGCCAGCAGTGAGACCCGGGCCGGAGAGACCCAGTACTTC. The encoded protein is CASSETRAGETQYF.

The genes are TRBV11-3 and TRBJ2-7, with 11 bases aligning to TRBD1. CDR1 SGHNT and CDR2 YENEEA come from the germline V gene. V was pared by 5 bases and J by 6 bases, with 6 bases of the junction left unmatched. This CDR3 has 14 amino acids. CDR3 sequence (DNA): TGTGCCAGCAGCCCGGGACAGGGGGTAAGCGAGCAGTACTTC. This codes for CASSPGQGVSEQYF.

This clone appeared a single time. The rearrangement uses TRBV27 and TRBJ1-1, with unresolved D. This CDR3 is 11 amino acids long. V was clipped by 1 base and J by 12 bases, with 9 bases between them. Germline V CDR1 and CDR2: MNHEY, SMNVEV (reference sequence). CDR3 amino acids: CASSLYGKTFF. The CDR3 DNA is TGTGCCAGCAGTTTATATGGGAAAACTTTCTTT.

The chain has TRBV11-2 and TRBJ1-2; no firm D call. Germline CDR1 SGHAT, CDR2 FQNNGV. The CDR3 has 13 amino acids. The V end was cut by 10 bases, the J end by 7 bases, with 19 bases between. The chain's CDR3 is CATQPGRAVGYTF. CDR3 DNA sequence: TGTGCCACCCAGCCGGGTCGCGCCGTTGGCTACACCTTC.

The V call is TRBV6-4, the J call TRBJ2-3; TRBD2 might be the D (6 bases). V was pared by 10 bases and J by 4 bases, with 21 bases between. This CDR3 region has 15 residues. The germline CDR1 and CDR2 sequences are MRHNA and SNTAGT. The CDR3 DNA follows: TGTGCCAACCTCAGCCGGGGGATGCAGGCAGATACGCAGTATTTT. Amino acids: CANLSRGMQADTQYF.

The chain is built from TRBV6-6 and TRBJ1-4; 8 bases line up with TRBD1. The CDR3 totals 15 residues. J lost 2 bases, V lost 4 bases, and 3 bases had no gene match. The germline V gene encodes CDR1 MNHNY and CDR2 SVGAGI (reference sequence). CDR3 protein: CASSLDRATNEKLFF. In DNA form, the CDR3 reads TGTGCCAGCAGTTTGGACAGGGCGACTAATGAAAAACTGTTTTTT.

This chain links TRBV19 with TRBJ2-5; D ambiguous. The CDR3 totals 15 residues. Germline V lookup: CDR1 LNHDA, CDR2 SQIVND (reference sequence). V was trimmed by 6 bases and J by 2 bases, leaving 16 bases between them. CDR3 coding DNA: TGTGCCAGTAGCGGCAGCCCGAATTGGCAAGAGACCCAGTACTTC. Its translation is CASSGSPNWQETQYF.

This chain links TRBV6-6 with TRBJ2-1, with 9 bases identical to TRBD1. Trimming at V came to 5 bases and at J to 4 bases, leaving 6 bases not matched to a gene. The CDR3 extends over 15 amino acids. The germline V gene encodes CDR1 MNHNY and CDR2 SVGAGI (reference sequence). CDR3 DNA sequence: TGTGCCAGCAGTCGCGCCGGGACAGGGTACAATGAGCAGTTCTTC. It translates to CASSRAGTGYNEQFF.